The 27 T cell receptor beta chains below all came from one sample that was sequenced in a study of identical twins. TCRdb redid the calling of the 5' RACE reads with MiXCR, one entry per CDR3 protein. The sample has 600,000 to 700,000 distinct CDR3 sequences, around 20% seen once; the top ten hold 4.3%. Separately, the same data were catalogued under a study of T cells expressing NK-cell markers.

Sample: PBMCs. These TCRs come from a woman between 18 and 29 years old in good health.

This clonotype was seen ten or more times. This chain uses TRBV12-3 or TRBV12-4 with TRBJ2-3; tentative D call: TRBD1 (5 bases). The length of the CDR3 is 13 residues. The V end lost 2 bases, the J end lost 4 bases, and 7 bases lay between the germline ends. In DNA, the CDR3 is TGTGCCAGCAGTTTATGGGGCGCAGATACGCAGTATTTT. Translated: CASSLWGADTQYF.

This chain joins TRBV5-1 and TRBJ1-1; possible D gene TRBD1, 6 bases. Germline V gene sequence: CDR1 SGHRS, CDR2 YFSETQ. V dropped 0 bases and J dropped 3 bases, with 12 bases sitting between them. The CDR3 consists of 15 residues. For the CDR3, the DNA is TGCGCCAGCAGCTTGGCCCCAGGGGTCGACACTGAAGCTTTCTTT. This sequence encodes CASSLAPGVDTEAFF.

V is TRBV11-1 and J is TRBJ1-6; possible D gene TRBD1, 5 bases. V lost 5 bases, J lost 5 bases, and 16 bases lay in between. Germline assignment: CDR1 SGHAT and CDR2 FQDESV (reference sequence). The CDR3 spans 16 residues. CDR3 DNA sequence: TGTGCCAGCAGCCCTACTTCAGGGTTGGATAATTCACCCCTCCACTTT. Translating gives CASSPTSGLDNSPLHF.

This clonotype was seen a single time. The chain employs TRBV5-1 and TRBJ2-7, with 12 bases aligning to TRBD2. The CDR3 length is 15 residues. The germline V gene has CDR1 SGHRS and CDR2 YFSETQ. V was pared by 4 bases and J by 4 bases, with 6 bases of the junction left unmatched. The chain's CDR3 is CASSTGTSGPYEQYF. The CDR3 DNA reads TGCGCCAGCAGCACCGGGACTAGCGGGCCTTACGAGCAGTACTTC.

This chain joins TRBV12-3 or TRBV12-4 and TRBJ2-3, with 10 bases matching TRBD2. This CDR3 spans 17 amino acids. Unmatched junction bases numbered 12, after V lost 3 bases and J lost 6 bases. CDR3 coding DNA: TGTGCCAGCAGTTTTCGGCGTAGCGGGAGGAAGGGGGATACGCAGTATTTT. Translating it yields CASSFRRSGRKGDTQYF.

V usage is TRBV10-3 and J usage is TRBJ2-7; 7 bases map to TRBD1. This CDR3 is built from 15 residues. Germline V gives CDR1 ENHRY, CDR2 SYGVKD. The junction had 12 bases not matched to a gene; V was cut back by 8 bases and J by 2 bases. DNA of the CDR3: TGTGCCATCCTGTCATCTCAGGGGGAGACCTACGAGCAGTACTTC. It encodes CAILSSQGETYEQYF.

The chain links TRBV11-2 to TRBJ2-1; D might be TRBD1 (5 bases). Germline V gene sequence: CDR1 SGHAT, CDR2 FQNNGV. V was trimmed by 6 bases and J by 6 bases, leaving 21 bases between them. The CDR3 has 16 residues. The CDR3 sequence is CASSRIYIGVGNEQFF. As DNA, the CDR3 is TGTGCCAGCAGTCGAATCTACATAGGGGTAGGCAATGAGCAGTTCTTC.

In its sample, this clonotype was seen many times. V is TRBV12-3 or TRBV12-4 and J is TRBJ2-7, with D unresolved. Trimming removed 2 bases at V and 5 bases at J, with 16 bases between. The CDR3 covers 15 residues. For the CDR3, the DNA is TGTGCCAGCAGTTTAAACCTCCCTCAACCGCACGAGCAGTACTTC. Encoded protein: CASSLNLPQPHEQYF.

V usage is TRBV25-1 and J usage is TRBJ1-4; no clear D. Looked up from germline, CDR1 is MGHDK and CDR2 is SYGVNS. There are 14 residues in the CDR3. V was cut by 6 bases and J by 0 bases, with 8 bases left in between. CDR3: CASRSPTTNEKLFF. The CDR3 coding sequence is TGTGCCAGCAGGTCGCCTACAACTAATGAAAAACTGTTTTTT.

A few counts support this clonotype. V gene TRBV6-5 combines with J gene TRBJ2-5, with 11 bases fitting TRBD2. V lost 4 bases and J lost 3; bases outside the gene matches: 7. The germline V gene has CDR1 MNHEY and CDR2 SVGAGI. The CDR3 is made up of 16 amino acids. CDR3 DNA sequence: TGTGCCAGCAGTTTCACGGGACTAGCGGAGAAAGAGACCCAGTACTTC. Its translation is CASSFTGLAEKETQYF.

V is TRBV6-5 and J is TRBJ2-2; D may match TRBD1 or TRBD2 (6 bases each). V was clipped by 2 bases and J by 2 bases, with 12 bases between them. Per the germline V gene, CDR1 is MNHEY and CDR2 is SVGAGI. The CDR3 runs to 16 residues. The CDR3 nucleotides read TGTGCCAGCAGTTACAAGGGGGGACAAAACACCGGGGAGCTGTTTTTT. This codes for CASSYKGGQNTGELFF.

This clonotype was found many times. The V and J genes are TRBV29-1 and TRBJ1-2; D uncertain. The CDR3 runs to 11 residues. V was pared by 4 bases and J by 1 base, with 4 bases between. From germline, CDR1 is SQVTM and CDR2 ANQGSEA. CDR3 sequence (DNA): TGCAGCGTTGCCCTTAACTATGGCTACACCTTC. Its protein product is CSVALNYGYTF. Full variable domain (missing parts from reference TRBV29-1 and TRBJ1-2): SAVISQKPSRDICQRGTSLTIQCQVDSQVTMMFWYRQQPGQSLTLIATANQGSEATYESGFVIDKFPISRPNLTFSTLTVSNMSPEDSSIYLCSVALNYGYTFGSGTRLTVV.

This clonotype has at least ten counts. The chain's CDR3 is CAIPGLSGGGTVGELFF. CDR3 in DNA: TGTGCCATCCCCGGACTTAGCGGAGGTGGGACAGTCGGGGAGCTGTTTTTT. The V gene is TRBV10-3, the J gene TRBJ2-2, with D possibly matching TRBD1 (7 bases). With 8 bases removed from V and 7 bases from J, the gap between germline ends came to 26 bases. The CDR3 length is 17 residues. In germline, CDR1 is ENHRY, CDR2 SYGVKD.

In this sample, this clonotype turned up a few times. The chain joins TRBV4-2 to TRBJ2-1; 12 nucleotides align to TRBD2. This CDR3 is built from 15 residues. Germline-derived CDR1 and CDR2 are LGHNA and YNFKEQ. Trimming took 2 bases from V and 10 from J; bases not matched to a gene: 6. CDR3 DNA sequence: TGTGCCAGCAGCCAATCTCTAGCGGGAGGGACAGAGCAGTTCTTC. Residues: CASSQSLAGGTEQFF.

This clonotype was observed a few times. V gene TRBV5-1 combines with J gene TRBJ2-2; 8 bases fit TRBD1. CDR1 and CDR2 (germline): SGHRS, YFSETQ. The junction had 12 bases not matched to a gene; V was cut back by 6 bases and J by 5 bases. This CDR3 spans 16 amino acids. Here the CDR3 DNA reads TGCGCCAGCACCCGATCGGCCCAGGGGGCTACCGGGGAGCTGTTTTTT. Its translation: CASTRSAQGATGELFF.

CDR3 residues: CASSATLTGAKTQYF. The CDR3 DNA sequence: TGCGCCAGCAGCGCCACCTTAACAGGCGCCAAGACCCAGTACTTC. The V and J genes are TRBV5-1 and TRBJ2-5; D is perhaps TRBD1 (5 bases). This CDR3 region has 15 residues. V was clipped by 4 bases and J by 6 bases, with 19 bases between them. CDR1 is SGHRS, CDR2 YFSETQ, per germline.

This chain joins TRBV20-1 and TRBJ2-7; TRBD2 agrees at 8 bases. Per the germline V gene, CDR1 is DFQATT and CDR2 is SNEGSKA (reference sequence). The CDR3 loop spans 14 amino acids. V lost 2 bases and J lost 4; bases outside the gene matches: 7. The CDR3 DNA sequence: TGCAGTGCTAGAAGCCGGGCGGGGGGATACGAGCAGTACTTC. Protein: CSARSRAGGYEQYF.

In this sample, this clonotype turned up a few times. The rearrangement uses TRBV3-1 and TRBJ2-3; 10 positions match TRBD2. Germline V lookup: CDR1 LGHDT, CDR2 YNNKEL (reference sequence). The V segment lost 2 bases and the J segment 7 bases; nucleotides outside the gene matches: 6. This CDR3 contains 15 residues. The CDR3 sequence: CASSQNPSGGYTQYF. CDR3 nucleotide sequence: TGTGCCAGCAGCCAAAATCCTAGCGGGGGATATACGCAGTATTTT.

Here the CDR3 DNA reads TGCGCCAGCAGCTTCCAGGTGGGAGAGACCCAGTACTTC. It specifies CASSFQVGETQYF. The rearrangement joins TRBV5-1 to TRBJ2-5; D uncertain. This CDR3 has 13 residues. The germline CDR1 and CDR2 sequences are SGHRS and YFSETQ. The V and J ends lost 2 bases and 4 bases respectively, with 9 bases between them.

The chain links TRBV15 to TRBJ1-6; no clear D. The V gene lost 0 bases and the J gene lost 4 bases, with 7 bases spanning the gap. This CDR3 contains 15 residues. CDR1 and CDR2 (germline): LNHNV, YYDKDF (reference sequence). This CDR3 reads CATSRDGDYNSPLHF. CDR3 in DNA: TGTGCCACCAGCAGAGATGGAGATTATAATTCACCCCTCCACTTT.

V gene TRBV7-2 combines with J gene TRBJ2-7, with TRBD1 identical over 7 bases. The trim removed 3 bases at V and 1 base at J, leaving 9 bases unmatched. CDR1 SGHTA and CDR2 FQGNSA come from the germline V gene. There are 16 residues in the CDR3. CDR3 nucleotide sequence: TGTGCCAGCAGCTTCTATCCCGGGACAGAATCCTACGAGCAGTACTTC. Amino acids: CASSFYPGTESYEQYF.

The chain has TRBV15 and TRBJ2-1; no firm D call. The CDR3 runs 14 residues. CDR1 LNHNV and CDR2 YYDKDF come from the germline V gene (reference sequence). The germline V and J ends were trimmed by 5 bases and 4 bases, with 12 bases remaining between them. In nucleotides, the CDR3 is TGTGCCACCAGCGACGGACCCTTATACAATGAGCAGTTCTTC. Its protein product is CATSDGPLYNEQFF.

The J gene is TRBJ2-7, the V gene TRBV25-1; D uncertain. The V end lost 4 bases, the J end lost 1 base, and 8 bases lay between the germline ends. The CDR3 extends over 13 amino acids. Germline CDR1 MGHDK, CDR2 SYGVNS. CDR3 coding DNA: TGTGCCAGCAGTGCGTCGAATTCCTACGAGCAGTACTTC. It yields the protein CASSASNSYEQYF.

V and J are TRBV10-3 and TRBJ1-3; a possible D gene is TRBD1 (5 bases). This CDR3 has 15 residues. V lost 7 bases to trimming and J lost 4 bases, with 17 bases between them. Germline V gene data show CDR1 as ENHRY and CDR2 as SYGVKD. The CDR3 bases are TGTGCCATCAAAGTGTCCGGGGCGCAGGGAAACACCATATATTTT. Translation gives CAIKVSGAQGNTIYF.

This clonotype was counted at least ten times. The V call is TRBV4-2, the J call TRBJ2-2; D is unclear. CDR1 and CDR2 (germline): LGHNA, YNFKEQ. This CDR3 is built from 16 residues. The V end was cut by 3 bases, the J end by 3 bases, with 14 bases between. The CDR3 region has the DNA TGTGCCAGCAGCCACCGCGGATTTACGGACACCGGGGAGCTGTTTTTT. Its protein is CASSHRGFTDTGELFF.

This clonotype was recorded many times. The rearrangement joins TRBV7-8 to TRBJ2-2, with TRBD2 identical over 11 bases. Germline trimming cut 5 bases from V and 4 bases from J; bases unmatched to any gene: 6. The CDR3 is made up of 16 amino acids. Germline V gene sequence: CDR1 SGHVS, CDR2 FQNEAQ. CDR3 amino acids: CASSPTTSGITGELFF. The CDR3, as DNA: TGTGCCAGCAGCCCGACGACTAGCGGGATCACCGGGGAGCTGTTTTTT.

The chain combines TRBV15 with TRBJ2-1; D is unresolved. V was pared by 11 bases and J by 8 bases, with 19 bases between. The germline V gene encodes CDR1 LNHNV and CDR2 YYDKDF (reference sequence). The CDR3 is made up of 13 amino acids. As DNA, the CDR3 is TGTGCCTCAGGAGCAGGATCAAGCGATGAGCAGTTCTTC. Its protein product is CASGAGSSDEQFF.